The T cell receptor beta chain described here comes from a study of blood T cell repertoires in COVID-19. The count of this clone is one. CDR3 length: 13 residues. The V and J ends lost 0 bases and 11 bases respectively, with 14 bases between them. Germline CDR1 is SGHRS and CDR2 is YFSETQ. TCRdb's copy holds only in-frame clones and misses some; the assay was immunoSEQ multiplex PCR. In the table there are 40,000 to 55,000 clones, around 80% of which are singletons. This chain joins TRBV5-1 and TRBJ1-1; D call uncertain. The TCR comes from a woman in her forties or fifties with acute COVID-19. Sequenced sample: PBMCs or T cells enriched from blood (not recorded which). Here the CDR3 reads CASSLDHPLEAFF. The CDR3 nucleotides read TGCGCCAGCAGCTTGGACCACCCCCTGGAGGCTTTCTTT.